The 21 T cell receptor beta chains in this list originate from one sample, sequenced in a study of vaccination effects on CD4 cells after COVID-19. Their antigen targets remain unknown. After roughly eleven days in culture, the CD4+ T cells were isolated. Confirmation by PCR established that the person had SARS-CoV-2 infection between March and December 2020. Each participant was administered two doses of either the BNT162b2 or the mRNA-1273 vaccine. Repertoires were generated with immunoSEQ multiplex PCR, while TCRdb's copy carries only in-frame clones and drops some. Of around 50,000 clones listed, about 76% are singletons. Here the sequenced sample was CD4+ T cells from PBMCs cultured without peptide, taken after COVID-19 vaccination. The receptors derive from a human donor who had a prior SARS-CoV-2 infection.

The rearrangement links TRBV6-5 to TRBJ2-7; 10 positions agree with TRBD2. Germline values: CDR1 MNHEY, CDR2 SVGAGI. The CDR3 runs 15 residues. The J segment lost 3 bases and the V segment lost 8 bases, leaving 10 bases of the junction unmatched. Here the CDR3 reads CASLRATSGFYEQYF. In DNA, the CDR3 is TGTGCCAGCTTACGGGCGACTAGCGGGTTCTACGAGCAGTACTTC.

This chain uses TRBV5-1 with TRBJ2-1; the match to TRBD2 covers 8 bases. This CDR3 is 16 amino acids long. Germline assignment: CDR1 SGHRS and CDR2 YFSETQ. Losses at the gene ends were 4 bases for V and 0 bases for J; bases not matched to a gene: 6. The CDR3 DNA reads TGCGCCAGCAGCGGAAGCGGGGGCAGCTCCTACAATGAGCAGTTCTTC. Protein sequence: CASSGSGGSSYNEQFF.

The chain is built from TRBV7-3 and TRBJ2-1, with 11 bases fitting TRBD2. The CDR3 has 15 residues. The ends lost 3 bases at V and 8 bases at J; junction bases unmatched: 6. The germline gives CDR1 SGHTA, CDR2 FQGTGA. This CDR3 reads CASSLDSGGADEQFF. The CDR3 DNA reads as TGTGCCAGCAGCTTGGATAGCGGGGGGGCGGATGAGCAGTTCTTC.

The rearrangement uses TRBV11-3 and TRBJ1-4; D gene unclear. There are 12 residues in the CDR3. Germline CDR1 reads SGHNT; CDR2 reads YENEEA. Trimming pared 5 bases from V and 10 bases from J, leaving 11 bases between. The CDR3 sequence: CASSTQTRKLFF. The CDR3, as DNA: TGTGCCAGCAGCACCCAGACGAGAAAACTGTTTTTT.

The chain carries TRBV6-2 or TRBV6-3 and TRBJ2-7, with 8 bases lining up with TRBD1. The CDR3 runs to 16 residues. Germline V gene lookup returns CDR1 MNHEY and CDR2 SVGEGT. V was clipped by 2 bases and J by 5 bases; unmatched bases: 11. In DNA form, the CDR3 reads TGTGCCAGCAGTTACCTCGCAGGGGGCGTCACAGACGAGCAGTACTTC. Translating it yields CASSYLAGGVTDEQYF.

The rearrangement uses TRBV5-1 and TRBJ1-2; tentative D call: TRBD1 (5 bases). V lost 1 base, J lost 5 bases, and 9 bases lay in between. The CDR3 consists of 13 residues. The V gene's germline CDR1 is SGHRS and CDR2 YFSETQ. In nucleotides, the CDR3 is TGCGCCAGCAGCTTGACCACAGGTTATGGCTACACCTTC. It yields the protein CASSLTTGYGYTF.

V gene TRBV28 combines with J gene TRBJ2-3, with TRBD2 matching over 8 bases. V was clipped by 2 bases and J by 4 bases; unmatched bases: 5. From germline, CDR1 is MDHEN and CDR2 SYDVKM. This CDR3 spans 15 amino acids. The CDR3 loop is CASSLRAGGADTQYF. CDR3 DNA: TGTGCCAGCAGTTTACGGGCCGGGGGGGCAGATACGCAGTATTTT.

This chain joins TRBV6-5 and TRBJ1-3, with 7 positions matching TRBD1. Trimming took 6 bases from V and 0 from J; bases not matched to a gene: 5. Germline V lookup: CDR1 MNHEY, CDR2 SVGAGI. This CDR3 is built from 15 residues. CDR3 region: CASSRGTASGNTIYF. The DNA for the CDR3 is TGTGCCAGCAGCCGAGGGACAGCCTCTGGAAACACCATATATTTT.

V and J are TRBV5-4 and TRBJ2-5; possibly TRBD2 for D (5 bases). Trimming pared 0 bases from V and 2 bases from J, leaving 8 bases between. Germline lookup yields CDR1 SGHNT and CDR2 YYREEE (reference sequence). CDR3 length: 14 residues. CDR3 in DNA: TGTGCCAGCAGCTTGGAGCGGATACAAGAGACCCAGTACTTC. Amino acids: CASSLERIQETQYF.

The chain couples TRBV5-1 to TRBJ1-1; D unclear. The germline gives CDR1 SGHRS, CDR2 YFSETQ. The CDR3 spans 16 residues. V was clipped by 0 bases and J by 10 bases, with 22 bases between them. CDR3 DNA: TGCGCCAGCAGCTTGGATCAGTTCGCCGGGCCCTGGGGAGCTTTCTTT. This translates into CASSLDQFAGPWGAFF.

This rearrangement joins TRBV23-1 to TRBJ2-1; D ambiguous. TRBV23-1 is assigned to the ORF class and has an uncertain function. The V and J ends lost 1 base and 15 bases respectively, with 4 bases between them. The CDR3 runs to 9 residues. The CDR3 nucleotides read TGCGCCAGCAGTCAATTGGGGTTCTTC. It encodes CASSQLGFF.

V and J are TRBV9 and TRBJ2-5, with D unclear. The CDR3 consists of 14 residues. The germline CDR1 and CDR2 sequences are SGDLS and YYNGEE. The V and J ends lost 3 bases and 4 bases respectively, with 13 bases between them. CDR3 DNA: TGTGCCAGCAGCGGTGGGGTTTCCGGAGAGACCCAGTACTTC. Translating it yields CASSGGVSGETQYF.

The genes are TRBV5-1 and TRBJ2-6; D ambiguous. The germline V gene has CDR1 SGHRS and CDR2 YFSETQ. V lost 1 base and J 0 bases, leaving 5 bases between the germline ends. The CDR3 has 15 residues. The CDR3 nucleotides read TGCGCCAGCAGCTTGTCCGGCTCTGGGGCCAACGTCCTGACTTTC. It specifies CASSLSGSGANVLTF.

This chain uses TRBV15 with TRBJ1-2; D is ambiguous. CDR3 length: 12 residues. Germline values: CDR1 LNHNV, CDR2 YYDKDF (reference sequence). With 0 bases removed from V and 4 bases from J, the gap between germline ends came to 3 bases. CDR3 sequence reads: CATSRDLYGYTF. The CDR3, as DNA: TGTGCCACCAGCAGAGACCTCTATGGCTACACCTTC.

This rearrangement joins TRBV2 to TRBJ1-1; D uncertain. CDR1 SNHLY and CDR2 FYNNEI come from the germline V gene. The CDR3 length is 13 residues. With 7 bases removed from V and 2 bases from J, the gap between germline ends came to 11 bases. In DNA, the CDR3 is TGTGCCAGCACGGGCAGTCCCAACACTGAAGCTTTCTTT. Amino acid sequence: CASTGSPNTEAFF.

The chain has TRBV21-1 and TRBJ2-2; TRBD2, the D gene given by the table, was not confirmed from the DNA. TRBV21-1 is a known pseudogene. The CDR3 has 20 residues. This CDR3 is CASSFISPASGGAVAGELFF. The CDR3 nucleotides read TGTGCCAGCAGCTTTATCTCCCCGGCTAGCGGGGGGGCGGTGGCCGGGGAGCTGTTTTTT.

V is TRBV18 and J is TRBJ1-2; the D gene is possibly TRBD1 (6 bases). Per germline, CDR1 KGHSH and CDR2 LQKENI. This CDR3 has 14 amino acids. With 3 bases removed from V and 4 bases from J, the gap between germline ends came to 12 bases. Written as DNA, the CDR3 is TGTGCCAGCTCACCGGGACAAGACTCCTATGGCTACACCTTC. Residues: CASSPGQDSYGYTF.

Comment on this clone: At one end the junction does not follow the germline gene, possibly because of a read error. The V gene is TRBV2, the J gene TRBJ2-3, with D possibly matching TRBD2 (5 bases). This CDR3 has 13 residues. Looked up from germline, CDR1 is SNHLY and CDR2 is FYNNEI. The CDR3 DNA reads as TGTGCCAGCAGAGAAGGACTCGCAGATACGCAGTATTTT. Its protein product is CASREGLADTQYF.

This chain links TRBV6-2 or TRBV6-3 with TRBJ2-7; unclear D gene. CDR3 length equals 12 residues. The germline V gene encodes CDR1 MNHEY and CDR2 SVGEGT. Trimming removed 2 bases at V and 4 bases at J, with 6 bases between. CDR3 sequence reads: CASSYRQYEQYF. The CDR3 region has the DNA TGTGCCAGCAGTTACAGGCAGTACGAGCAGTACTTC.

The chain has TRBV12-3 or TRBV12-4 and TRBJ1-2, with unresolved D. V was cut by 3 bases and J by 8 bases, with 13 bases left in between. The CDR3 has 13 amino acids. The DNA of the CDR3 is TGTGCCAGCAGTTTCCAGATTGCGTTCGGCTACACCTTC. This gives the protein CASSFQIAFGYTF.

V usage is TRBV5-4 and J usage is TRBJ1-2, with D possibly matching TRBD1 (6 bases). V lost 0 bases and J 8 bases, leaving 23 bases between the germline ends. The germline V gene has CDR1 SGHNT and CDR2 YYREEE (reference sequence). The CDR3 sequence is 17 residues long. The CDR3 nucleotides are TGTGCCAGCAGCTTGGGCGGCCTCGGGCAGGGGATGATGGGCTACACCTTC. Translation: CASSLGGLGQGMMGYTF.